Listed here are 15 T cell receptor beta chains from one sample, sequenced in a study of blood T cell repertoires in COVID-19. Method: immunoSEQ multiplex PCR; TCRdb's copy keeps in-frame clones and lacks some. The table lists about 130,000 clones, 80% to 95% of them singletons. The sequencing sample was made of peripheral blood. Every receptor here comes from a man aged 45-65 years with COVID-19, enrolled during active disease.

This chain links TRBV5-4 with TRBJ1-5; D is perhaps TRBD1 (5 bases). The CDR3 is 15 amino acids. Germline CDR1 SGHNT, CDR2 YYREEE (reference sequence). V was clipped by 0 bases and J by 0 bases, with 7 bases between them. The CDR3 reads CASSLGGDSNQPQHF. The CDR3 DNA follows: TGTGCCAGCAGCTTGGGGGGCGATAGCAATCAGCCCCAGCATTTT.

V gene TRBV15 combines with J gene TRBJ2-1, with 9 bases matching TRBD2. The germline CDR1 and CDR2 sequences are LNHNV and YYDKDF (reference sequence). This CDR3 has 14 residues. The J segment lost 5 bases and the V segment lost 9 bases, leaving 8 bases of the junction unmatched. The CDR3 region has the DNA TGTGCCACGGGAGCGGGAGGATTGCACAATGAGCAGTTCTTC. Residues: CATGAGGLHNEQFF.

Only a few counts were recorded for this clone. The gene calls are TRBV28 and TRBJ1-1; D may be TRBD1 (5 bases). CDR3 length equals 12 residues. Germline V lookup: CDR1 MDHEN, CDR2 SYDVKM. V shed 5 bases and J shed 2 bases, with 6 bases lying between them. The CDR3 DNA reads TGTGCCAGCAGTGACAGCAACACTGAAGCTTTCTTT. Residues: CASSDSNTEAFF.

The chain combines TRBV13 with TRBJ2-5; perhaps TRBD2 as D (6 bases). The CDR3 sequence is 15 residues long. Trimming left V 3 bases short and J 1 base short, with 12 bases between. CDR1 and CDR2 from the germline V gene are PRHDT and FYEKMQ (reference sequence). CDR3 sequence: CASSFLRDSQETQYF. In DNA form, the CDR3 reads TGTGCCAGCAGCTTTCTCCGGGACTCCCAAGAGACCCAGTACTTC.

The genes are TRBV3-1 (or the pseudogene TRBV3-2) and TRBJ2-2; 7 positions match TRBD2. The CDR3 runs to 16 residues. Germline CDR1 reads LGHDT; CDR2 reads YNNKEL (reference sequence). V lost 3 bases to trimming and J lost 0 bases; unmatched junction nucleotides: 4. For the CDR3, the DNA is TGTGCCAGCAGCCAGGTCAGCGGGACGAACACCGGGGAGCTGTTTTTT. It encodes CASSQVSGTNTGELFF.

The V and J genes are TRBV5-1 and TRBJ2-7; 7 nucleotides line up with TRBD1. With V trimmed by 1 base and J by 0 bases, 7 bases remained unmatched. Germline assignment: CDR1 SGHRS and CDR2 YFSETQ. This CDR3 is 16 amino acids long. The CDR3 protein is CASSLSTGSGSYEQYF. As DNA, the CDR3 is TGCGCCAGCAGCTTGTCGACAGGGTCTGGCTCCTACGAGCAGTACTTC.

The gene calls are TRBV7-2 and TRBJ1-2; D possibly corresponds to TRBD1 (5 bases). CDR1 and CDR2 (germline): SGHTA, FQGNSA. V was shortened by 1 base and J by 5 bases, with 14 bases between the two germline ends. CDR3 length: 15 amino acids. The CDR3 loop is CASSLVLQVFYGYTF. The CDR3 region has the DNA TGTGCCAGCAGCTTAGTTCTACAGGTGTTTTATGGCTACACCTTC. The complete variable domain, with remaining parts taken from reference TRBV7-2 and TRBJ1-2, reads GAGVSQSPSNKVTEKGKDVELRCDPISGHTALYWYRQSLGQGLEFLIYFQGNSAPDKSGLPSDRFSAERTGGSVSTLTIQRTQQEDSAVYLCASSLVLQVFYGYTFGSGTRLTVV.

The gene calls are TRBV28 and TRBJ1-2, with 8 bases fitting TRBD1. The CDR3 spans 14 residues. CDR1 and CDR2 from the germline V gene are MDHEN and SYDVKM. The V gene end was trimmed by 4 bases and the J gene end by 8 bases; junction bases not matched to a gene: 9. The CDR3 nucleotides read TGTGCCAGCAGTTCGCCAAACAGGGGGGGAGGCTACACCTTC. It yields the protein CASSSPNRGGGYTF.

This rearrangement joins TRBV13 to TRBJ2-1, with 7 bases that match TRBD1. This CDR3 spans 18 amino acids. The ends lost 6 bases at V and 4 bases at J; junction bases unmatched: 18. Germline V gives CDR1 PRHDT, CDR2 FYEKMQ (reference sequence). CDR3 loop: CASRLGQRRSGNYNEQFF. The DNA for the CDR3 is TGTGCCAGCAGGTTGGGACAGAGGAGGTCCGGTAATTACAATGAGCAGTTCTTC.

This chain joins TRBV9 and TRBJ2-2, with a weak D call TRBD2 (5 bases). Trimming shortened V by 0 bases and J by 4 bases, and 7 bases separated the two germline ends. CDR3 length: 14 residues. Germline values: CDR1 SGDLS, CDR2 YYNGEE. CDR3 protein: CASSVDGVTGELFF. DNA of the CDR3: TGTGCCAGCAGCGTAGACGGGGTCACCGGGGAGCTGTTTTTT.

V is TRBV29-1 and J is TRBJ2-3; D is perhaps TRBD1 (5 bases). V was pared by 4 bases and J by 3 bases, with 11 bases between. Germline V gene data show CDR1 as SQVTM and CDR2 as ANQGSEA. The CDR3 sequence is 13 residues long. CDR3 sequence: CSVVFRVTDTQYF. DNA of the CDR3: TGCAGCGTTGTATTCAGGGTAACAGATACGCAGTATTTT.

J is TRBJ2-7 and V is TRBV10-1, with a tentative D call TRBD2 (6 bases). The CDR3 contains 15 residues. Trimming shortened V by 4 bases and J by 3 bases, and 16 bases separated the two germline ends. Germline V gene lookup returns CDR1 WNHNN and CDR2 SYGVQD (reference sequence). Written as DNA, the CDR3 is TGCGCCAGCAGTGCGCCCCAGGGAGGAGGCTACGAGCAGTACGTC. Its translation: CASSAPQGGGYEQYV.

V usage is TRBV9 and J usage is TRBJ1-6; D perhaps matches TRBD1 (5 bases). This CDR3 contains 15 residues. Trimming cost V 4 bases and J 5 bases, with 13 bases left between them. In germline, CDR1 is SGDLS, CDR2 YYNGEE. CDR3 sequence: CASSPTGGDNSPLHF. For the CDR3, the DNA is TGTGCCAGCAGCCCCACGGGAGGGGATAATTCACCCCTCCACTTT.

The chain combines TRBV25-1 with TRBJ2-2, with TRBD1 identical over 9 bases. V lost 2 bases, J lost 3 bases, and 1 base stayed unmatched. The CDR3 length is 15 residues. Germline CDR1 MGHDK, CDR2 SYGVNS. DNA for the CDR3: TGTGCCAGCAGTGAAGACAGGGGGTACACCGGGGAGCTGTTTTTT. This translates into CASSEDRGYTGELFF. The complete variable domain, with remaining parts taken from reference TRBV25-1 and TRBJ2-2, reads EADIYQTPRYLVIGTGKKITLECSQTMGHDKMYWYQQDPGMELHLIHYSYGVNSTEKGDLSSESTVSRIRTEHFPLTLESARPSHTSQYLCASSEDRGYTGELFFGEGSRLTVL.

The CDR3 spells CASSPLNNSPLHF. Here the CDR3 DNA reads TGTGCCAGCTCACCACTCAATAATTCACCCCTCCACTTT. This chain joins TRBV18 and TRBJ1-6; D is uncertain. CDR3 length equals 13 residues. The V and J ends lost 1 base and 5 bases respectively, with 3 bases between them. Per the germline V gene, CDR1 is KGHSH and CDR2 is LQKENI.